This entry concerns a single T cell receptor beta chain. The entry originates in a study of blood T cell repertoires in COVID-19. Turning to the study itself: Researchers got acute and convalescent COVID-19 samples from the United States, Italy and Spain.

The V and J ends lost 1 base and 2 bases respectively, with 6 bases between them. The CDR3 is 13 amino acids. Sequencing used immunoSEQ multiplex PCR; TCRdb keeps in-frame clones, though not all of them. Of 200,000 or so clones detected, 80% to 90% appear once; the ten largest clones hold 2% to 2.5%. Material: peripheral blood. V usage is TRBV12-3 or TRBV12-4 and J usage is TRBJ2-7; possible D gene TRBD1, 6 bases. The receptor was isolated from a man aged 35 to 55 who had recovered from COVID-19. DNA for the CDR3: TGTGCCAGCAGTTTAGACAGGGCCTACGAGCAGTACTTC. The encoded protein is CASSLDRAYEQYF.